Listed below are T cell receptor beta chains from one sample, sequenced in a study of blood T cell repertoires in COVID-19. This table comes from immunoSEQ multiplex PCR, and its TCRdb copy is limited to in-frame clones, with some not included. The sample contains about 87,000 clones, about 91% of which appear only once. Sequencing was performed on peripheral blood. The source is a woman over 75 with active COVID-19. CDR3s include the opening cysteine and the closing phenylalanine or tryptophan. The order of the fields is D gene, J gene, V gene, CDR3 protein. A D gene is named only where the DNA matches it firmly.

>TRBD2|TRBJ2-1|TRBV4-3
CASSQDFPPASGIYNEQFF
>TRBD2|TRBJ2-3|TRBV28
CATRTGLGGDTQYF
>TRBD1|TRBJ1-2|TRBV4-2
CASSQVLSGTGSNYGYTF
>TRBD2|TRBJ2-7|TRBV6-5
CASRASGRGTYEQYF
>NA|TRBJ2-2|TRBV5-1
CATSPVQGSTGELFF
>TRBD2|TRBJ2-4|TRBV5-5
CASSLARLAGEIQYF
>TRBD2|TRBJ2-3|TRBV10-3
CAISSTSGRGDTQYF
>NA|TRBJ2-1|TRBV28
CASSAYRPLIEQFF
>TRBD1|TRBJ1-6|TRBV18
CASSLGQPEGGSPLHF
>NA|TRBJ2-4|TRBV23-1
CASSHRGVKNIQYF
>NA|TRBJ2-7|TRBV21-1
CASSRNGASGSSEQYF
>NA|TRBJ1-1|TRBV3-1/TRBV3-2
CASSPNSLLRAFF
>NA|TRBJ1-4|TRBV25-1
CASSHDSLNEKLFF
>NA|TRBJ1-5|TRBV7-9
CASSYGVGGNQPQHF
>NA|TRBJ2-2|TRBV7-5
CARSLDRGTGELFF
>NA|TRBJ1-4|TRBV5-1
CASSRGGGEKLFF
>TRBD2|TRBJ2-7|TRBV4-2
CASSQDEREEYEQYF
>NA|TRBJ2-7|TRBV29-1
CSVIPWQSSYEQYF
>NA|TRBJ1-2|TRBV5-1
CASSLSQTNYGYTF
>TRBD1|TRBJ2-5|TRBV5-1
CASSLGQGDRETQYF
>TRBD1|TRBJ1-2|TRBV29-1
CSVEGQGGDGYTF
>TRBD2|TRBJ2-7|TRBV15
CATSRETGTSGTYEQYF
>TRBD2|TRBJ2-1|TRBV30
CAWRAGNGYNEQFF
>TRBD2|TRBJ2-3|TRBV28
CASGGGTDTQYF
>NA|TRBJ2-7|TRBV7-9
CASSQTPGGREQYF
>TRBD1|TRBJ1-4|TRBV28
CASSPGQGVGTNEKLFF
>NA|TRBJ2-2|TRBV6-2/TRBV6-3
CASSYFGTHTGELFF
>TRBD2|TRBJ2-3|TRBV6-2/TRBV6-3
CASSSGGGITQYF
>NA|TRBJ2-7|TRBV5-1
CASSLAVAEGAYEQYF
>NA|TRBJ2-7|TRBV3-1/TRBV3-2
CASSRGRWSATYEQYF
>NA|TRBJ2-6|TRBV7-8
CASSYMSGANVLTF
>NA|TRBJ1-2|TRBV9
CASSVAGGQNYGYTF
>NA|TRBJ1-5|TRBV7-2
CASSPGLGNQPQHF
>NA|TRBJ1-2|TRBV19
CASRGGIGVPDYGYTF
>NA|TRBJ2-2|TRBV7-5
CVRSLPGETGGLPVLNTGELFF
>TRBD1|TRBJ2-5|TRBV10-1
CASPDRGQETQYF
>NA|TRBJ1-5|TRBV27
CASSLAVTKKYSILDQPQHF
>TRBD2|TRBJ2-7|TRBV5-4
CASSFAGVAYEQYF
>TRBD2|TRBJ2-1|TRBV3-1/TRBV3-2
CASSHGLAGGYSYANEQFF
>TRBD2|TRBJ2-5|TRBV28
CASAPGTRETQYF
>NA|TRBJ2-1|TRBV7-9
CASSLLWVGSEYNEQFF
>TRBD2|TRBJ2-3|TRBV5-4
CASSLEVGRAADTQYF
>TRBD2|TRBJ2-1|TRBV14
CASSPTSGIHNEQFF
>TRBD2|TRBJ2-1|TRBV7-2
CASSYQTSAHSHEQFF
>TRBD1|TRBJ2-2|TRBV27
CASSLQGALTGELFF
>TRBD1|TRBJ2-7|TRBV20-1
CSASVLRTGDYEQYF
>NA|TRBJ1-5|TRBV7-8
CASSPLENQPQHF
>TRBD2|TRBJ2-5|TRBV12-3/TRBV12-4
CASSTGGQETQYF
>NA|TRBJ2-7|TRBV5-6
CASSRGQTYEQYF
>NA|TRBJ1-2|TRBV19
CATWAAYGYTF
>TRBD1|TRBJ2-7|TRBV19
CASRLTGTGGYEQYF
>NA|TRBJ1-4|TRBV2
CASIRGAGEKLFF
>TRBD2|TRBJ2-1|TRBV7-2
CASSARLAGVWQFF